Given below is one T cell receptor (beta chain) in context. The record originates from a study of shared clonotypes between healthy human individuals. Deletions cut 2 bases from V and 7 bases from J, with 14 bases between. The CDR3 loop spans 14 amino acids. Germline V gene lookup returns CDR1 MNHNS and CDR2 SASEGT. Measured with immunoSEQ multiplex PCR; TCRdb has only the in-frame clones, and not every one. This sample has about 1.5 million clones, with 98% found just once. This clonotype originated in a man in his thirties or forties in good health. The sequenced material came from naive CD4+ T cells sorted from blood. Subset in this sample: CD45RA+ positively selected. This chain uses TRBV6-1 with TRBJ2-5; D assignment may be TRBD1 or TRBD2 (5 bases each). CDR3 protein: CASSEPGPLGTQYF. CDR3 DNA: TGTGCCAGCAGTGAACCGGGACCTCTCGGGACCCAGTACTTC.